A selection of T cell receptor beta chains follows, all from one sample in a study of neurological immune-mediated disorders. TCRdb processed the 5' RACE reads anew with MiXCR; each CDR3 protein has one entry. The repertoire has around 14,000 distinct CDR3 sequences, 7% of them found once; the top ten carry roughly a quarter. The sequenced sample consisted of CD8+ T cells from blood. The source is a middle-aged woman in good health. Both conserved end residues are part of each CDR3. A D gene is named only where the DNA matches it firmly. Clone size appears in some rows only: once, few, many, or a class for an expanded clone.

CDR3	DNA	J	size	V	D
CASPPEWNTQYF	TGTGCCAGCCCCCCCGAGTGGAATACGCAGTATTTT	TRBJ2-3	many	TRBV5-5	-
CASSHPTSGVNTGELFF	TGCGCCAGCAGCCACCCCACTAGCGGAGTGAACACCGGGGAGCTGTTTTTT	TRBJ2-2	many	TRBV4-1	TRBD2
CASSPENRGWTEAFF	TGTGCCAGCAGCCCTGAAAACAGGGGATGGACTGAAGCTTTCTTT	TRBJ1-1	many	TRBV9	TRBD1
CSAKGLAEAFQDTQYF	TGCAGTGCTAAAGGACTAGCGGAGGCCTTCCAAGATACCCAGTACTTC	TRBJ2-5	-	TRBV20-1	TRBD2
CASSQTWGTGRLQETQYF	TGTGCCAGCAGCCAAACATGGGGAACAGGGAGGCTCCAAGAGACCCAGTACTTC	TRBJ2-5	medium-sized	TRBV3-1	-
CASSEFHGSTNYGYTF	TGTGCCAGCAGTGAATTTCACGGATCGACAAACTATGGCTACACCTTC	TRBJ1-2	many	TRBV25-1	-
CASSYGGGAYGYTF	TGTGCCAGCAGTTACGGAGGGGGCGCATATGGCTACACCTTC	TRBJ1-2	many	TRBV6-5	TRBD1
CAGGGQSYNEQFF	TGTGCCGGGGGGGGACAGTCCTACAATGAGCAGTTCTTC	TRBJ2-1	many	TRBV2	-
CAISVPLAADTQYF	TGTGCCATCAGTGTCCCGCTAGCCGCAGATACGCAGTATTTT	TRBJ2-3	many	TRBV10-3	-
CATSRAGTNQPQHF	TGTGCCACCAGCAGGGCAGGGACGAATCAGCCCCAGCATTTT	TRBJ1-5	many	TRBV15	-
CASSLDSWGRTDTQYF	TGCGCCAGCAGCTTGGACTCCTGGGGCCGCACAGATACGCAGTATTTT	TRBJ2-3	many	TRBV5-1	-
CASSPSLAGNYGYTF	TGTGCCAGCAGCCCCTCCCTGGCGGGAAACTATGGCTACACCTTC	TRBJ1-2	many	TRBV7-9	-
CASTRDDNSPLHF	TGTGCCAGCACCCGGGACGATAATTCACCCCTCCACTTT	TRBJ1-6	few	TRBV25-1	-
CASSPSGSGRIDGYTF	TGTGCCAGCAGTCCCTCGGGAAGCGGGAGGATCGATGGCTACACCTTC	TRBJ1-2	many	TRBV6-5	-
CSASPLGGGSYNEQFF	TGCAGTGCTAGTCCCCTCGGCGGGGGGAGCTACAATGAGCAGTTCTTC	TRBJ2-1	many	TRBV20-1	TRBD2
CASSATGQGAHEQYF	TGCGCCAGCAGCGCGACGGGACAGGGGGCCCACGAGCAGTACTTC	TRBJ2-7	many	TRBV5-1	TRBD1
CSVKGGTSSYNEQFF	TGCAGCGTTAAAGGGGGGACTAGCTCCTACAATGAGCAGTTCTTC	TRBJ2-1	many	TRBV29-1	TRBD2
CASSAGGRGPWETQYF	TGTGCCAGCAGCGCGGGAGGGCGGGGGCCTTGGGAGACCCAGTACTTC	TRBJ2-5	many	TRBV9	TRBD2
CASRGGIGGLWSSGANVLTF	TGTGCCAGCAGAGGAGGGATAGGAGGCTTGTGGAGCTCTGGGGCCAACGTCCTGACTTTC	TRBJ2-6	few	TRBV2	-
CASSFLGGADGYTF	TGTGCCAGCAGTTTCCTCGGGGGGGCGGATGGCTACACCTTC	TRBJ1-2	many	TRBV6-5	-
CASSLAGTYEQYF	TGTGCCAGCAGCTTAGCAGGGACCTACGAGCAGTACTTC	TRBJ2-7	many	TRBV11-2	-
CASSSLANEQFF	TGTGCCAGCAGCTCCCTCGCAAATGAGCAGTTCTTC	TRBJ2-1	many	TRBV11-2	-
CASSPSLAGGPDTQYF	TGCGCCAGCAGCCCCTCACTAGCGGGGGGGCCAGATACGCAGTATTTT	TRBJ2-3	-	TRBV4-1	TRBD2
CASSLGTGSTYEQYF	TGTGCCAGCAGCTTAGGGACAGGGAGCACCTACGAGCAGTACTTC	TRBJ2-7	medium-sized	TRBV7-6	TRBD1
CASSQTGAIFNYGYTF	TGTGCCAGCAGCCAGACAGGGGCCATATTTAACTATGGCTACACCTTC	TRBJ1-2	many	TRBV14	TRBD1
CASSQGTGVREQYF	TGTGCCAGCAGCCAAGGGACAGGGGTGAGGGAGCAGTACTTC	TRBJ2-7	many	TRBV5-8	TRBD1
CASSLGVRMNTEAFF	TGTGCCAGCAGCTTAGGGGTGAGGATGAACACTGAAGCTTTCTTT	TRBJ1-1	many	TRBV7-2	-
CASSFFIGQRTTGNTIYF	TGCGCCAGCAGCTTTTTTATCGGACAGAGAACTACTGGAAACACCATATATTTT	TRBJ1-3	many	TRBV5-1	-
CASSSREGVPYEQYF	TGTGCCAGCAGCTCTAGGGAGGGGGTACCCTACGAGCAGTACTTC	TRBJ2-7	few	TRBV7-9	-